These T cell receptor beta chains were read from a single sample in a study of blood T cell repertoires in COVID-19. Sequencing used immunoSEQ multiplex PCR; TCRdb keeps in-frame clones, though not all of them. The data contain about 250,000 clones, 85% to 90% of them singletons. The sequencing input was PBMCs or T cells enriched from blood (not recorded which). The receptors were gathered from a man aged 40-50 years who had recovered from COVID-19. The CDR3 runs from the conserved cysteine through the conserved F or W. Each record gives: J gene, D gene, V gene, clone size, CDR3 DNA, CDR3 protein. D genes are given only for firm matches. Clone size is shown for a subset of rows, as once, few, many or a class of expanded clone.

TRBJ2-3,TRBD1,TRBV7-3,.,TGTGCCAGCAGCTTAACGGACAGGGCTAGCTCAGATACGCAGTATTTT,CASSLTDRASSDTQYF
TRBJ2-1,TRBD2,TRBV5-1,.,TGCGCCAGCAGCTCATTGCGGGGGGGCACCCACGAGCAGTTCTTC,CASSSLRGGTHEQFF
TRBJ1-1,.,TRBV29-1,once,TGCAGCGTTTGTGAAGGACAGAACACTGAAGCTTTCTTT,CSVCEGQNTEAFF
TRBJ2-3,.,TRBV2,.,TGTGCCAGCAGTGTTTCTCCCTCCACCGCGAGTGGTACGCAGTATTTT,CASSVSPSTASGTQYF
TRBJ2-3,.,TRBV4-1,.,TGCGCCAGCAGCCCTTCGAGGGGGGGCAGGAATACGCAGTATTTT,CASSPSRGGRNTQYF
TRBJ2-3,TRBD2,TRBV4-1,.,TGCGCCAGCAGCCAGGTCGGGACTAGATCCTCCGCAGATACGCAGTATTTT,CASSQVGTRSSADTQYF
TRBJ1-2,.,TRBV7-8,.,TGTGCCAGCAGCTTTCACTCCGGGCCGGGAGGTGGTGGCTACACCTTC,CASSFHSGPGGGGYTF
TRBJ2-5,TRBD2,TRBV3-1/TRBV3-2,.,TGTGCCAGCAGCCAAAATAGCGGGAGTTATAAACGAGAGACCCAGTACTTC,CASSQNSGSYKRETQYF
TRBJ2-7,.,TRBV6-5,.,TGTGCCAGCAGTTACTCTGCGGGGGCCGATCCGAGAAAGTACTTC,CASSYSAGADPRKYF
TRBJ2-1,TRBD1,TRBV10-3,.,TGTGCCATAACAAGACAGGGGGCCTACAATGAGCAGTTCTTC,CAITRQGAYNEQFF
TRBJ1-5,.,TRBV5-6,once,TGTGCCAGCAGCTTGGAAGCGCCTAGCAATCAGCCCCAGCATTTT,CASSLEAPSNQPQHF
TRBJ2-5,TRBD2,TRBV28,.,TGTGCCAGCAACGATCCGGGAGGGCGCGGGGAGACCCAGTACTTC,CASNDPGGRGETQYF
TRBJ1-6,.,TRBV29-1,.,TGCAGCGTTGGGCCAGATTATAATTCACCCCTCCACTTT,CSVGPDYNSPLHF
TRBJ2-7,TRBD1,TRBV19,.,TGTGCCAGTAGGGGGACAGGGTACTACGAGCAGTACTTC,CASRGTGYYEQYF
TRBJ2-7,TRBD1,TRBV29-1,.,TGCAGCGCTGGGACAGGGGCCTTCCGCGAGCAGTACTTC,CSAGTGAFREQYF
TRBJ1-2,.,TRBV10-3,.,TGTGCCATCAGCGACCTCCCCCAGGGGCGCGGGGGCTACACCTTC,CAISDLPQGRGGYTF
TRBJ2-7,.,TRBV30,many,TGTGCCTGGAGTCTGGGGACTTACTACGAGCAGTACTTC,CAWSLGTYYEQYF
TRBJ1-2,.,TRBV4-1,.,TGCGCCAGCAGCCAAGTAACGGAGGGCAACTATGGCTACACCTTC,CASSQVTEGNYGYTF
TRBJ2-5,TRBD2,TRBV7-9,.,TGTGCCAGCAGACCATCAGCGGGGGACCGGACCCAGTACTTC,CASRPSAGDRTQYF
TRBJ1-2,TRBD1,TRBV18,.,TGTGCCAGCTCCCGGACAGGGCTTAACTATGGCTACACCTTC,CASSRTGLNYGYTF
TRBJ1-4,.,TRBV5-1,.,TGCGCCAGCAAAGTTCCAGGGTCAGAAAAACTGTTTTTT,CASKVPGSEKLFF
TRBJ2-7,TRBD2,TRBV13,once,TGTGCCAGCAGAAGACTAGCGGGAGTCCACTCCTACGAGCAGTACTTC,CASRRLAGVHSYEQYF
TRBJ2-3,.,TRBV27,.,TGTGCCAGCAGGAGACAGGGCACAGATACGCAGTATTTT,CASRRQGTDTQYF
TRBJ2-2,.,TRBV24-1,.,TGTGCCACCAGTGATTATGAAGACTCCGGGGAGCTGTTTTTT,CATSDYEDSGELFF
TRBJ2-7,TRBD1,TRBV10-3,.,TGTGCCATCAGTGGGGACAGACGCTACGAGCAGTACTTC,CAISGDRRYEQYF
TRBJ2-7,.,TRBV7-9,.,TGTGCCAGCAGCTTAGTGTCAGAAGAGCAGTACTTC,CASSLVSEEQYF
TRBJ2-1,TRBD2,TRBV5-1,.,TGCGCCAGCGGGGGGGTAGCTGGTTACAATGAGCAGTTCTTC,CASGGVAGYNEQFF
TRBJ2-6,.,TRBV27,once,TGTGCCAGCAGTAGAGGGTCTGGGGCCAACGTCCTGACTTTC,CASSRGSGANVLTF
TRBJ2-2,TRBD2,TRBV6-5,.,TGTGCCAGCAGCCCGGGACTATCGGGTCGTCTGGAGCTGTTTTTT,CASSPGLSGRLELFF
TRBJ2-3,TRBD2,TRBV6-4,few,TGTGCCAGCAGTGACCTAGCGGGCTCCCACACAGATACGCAGTATTTT,CASSDLAGSHTDTQYF
TRBJ2-7,TRBD1,TRBV6-1,once,TGTGCCAGCAGTGAAGCGTTTGGCTTGACAGGGTCTTTCTACGAGCAGTACTTC,CASSEAFGLTGSFYEQYF